These T cell receptor beta chains were read from a single sample in a study of T cells after yellow fever vaccination. TCRdb re-called the 5' RACE reads through MiXCR, storing one row per CDR3 protein. Of over 150,000 distinct CDR3 sequences listed, about 6% are singletons. The material was CD4+ T cells sorted from PBMCs, obtained on the day of the first yellow fever vaccination. These receptor sequences come from a man between 18 and 35 years old who received the YFV17D yellow fever vaccine. CDR3s include the opening cysteine and the closing phenylalanine or tryptophan. The D gene is left open where the match is weak. Clone size, where shown, is once, few, many, or a class for clones that have expanded.

j_call clone_size v_call d_call cdr3_nt cdr3_aa
TRBJ2-3 . TRBV10-3 . TGTGCCATCAGCGGTTTCGGTTTAAGGTCCACAGATACGCAGTATTTT CAISGFGLRSTDTQYF
TRBJ2-5 few TRBV6-1 . TGTGCCAGCTCATCGGGGGAAGAGACCCAGTACTTC CASSSGEETQYF
TRBJ2-5 many TRBV29-1 . TGCAGCGCCGAAACGGACAGACAAGAGACCCAGTACTTC CSAETDRQETQYF
TRBJ1-2 many TRBV5-1 . TGCGCCAGCAGCCACGAGGACAGTCGAGGCTACACCTTC CASSHEDSRGYTF
TRBJ2-3 . TRBV12-3/TRBV12-4 . TGTGCCAGCAGTTTAGGCGGGGGCCCGCCAGCAGATACGCAGTATTTT CASSLGGGPPADTQYF
TRBJ1-3 . TRBV7-2 . TGTGCCAGCAGCGCACAGGCACCCGGAAACACCATATATTTT CASSAQAPGNTIYF
TRBJ2-3 many TRBV4-1 TRBD1 TGCGCCAGCAGCCAAGATCAGGCGAGATGGGGCAGGGGGTTTACAGATACGCAGTATTTT CASSQDQARWGRGFTDTQYF
TRBJ2-5 many TRBV25-1 TRBD1 TGTGCCAGCAGTGATCTAACCGGGACAGGGGTCGAGACCCAGTACTTC CASSDLTGTGVETQYF
TRBJ2-1 many TRBV7-2 . TGTGCCAGCAGCCCCAGGGGTAGAAATGAGCAGTTCTTC CASSPRGRNEQFF
TRBJ1-1 many TRBV6-6 . TGTGCCAGCACCCCCCTAGGGAACACTGAAGCTTTCTTT CASTPLGNTEAFF
TRBJ2-2 . TRBV7-2 . TGTGCCAGCAGCTTTGGAAAAGGGGGGGGGCCGGCCGGGGAGCTGTTTTTT CASSFGKGGGPAGELFF
TRBJ1-6 . TRBV6-2/TRBV6-3 TRBD1 TGTGCCAGCAGTTACTTTGGGACAGTTTCACCCCTCCACTTT CASSYFGTVSPLHF
TRBJ2-3 few TRBV7-2 . TGTGCCAGCAATTCGGTTTACACAGATACGCAGTATTTT CASNSVYTDTQYF
TRBJ2-2 few TRBV18 . TGTGCCAGCTCACCAAGAGAGGGGTACACCGGGGAGCTGTTTTTT CASSPREGYTGELFF
TRBJ2-7 many TRBV20-1 . TGCAGTGCTATGGAGGGGGAGCAGTACTTC CSAMEGEQYF
TRBJ2-2 few TRBV18 . TGTGCCAGCTCACCACGACAGACTACGAACACCGGGGAGCTGTTTTTT CASSPRQTTNTGELFF
TRBJ1-6 few TRBV12-3/TRBV12-4 TRBD1 TGTGCCAGCAGACCGGGACAGAATAATTCACCCCTCCACTTT CASRPGQNNSPLHF
TRBJ1-2 many TRBV12-3/TRBV12-4 TRBD1 TGTGCCAGCAGTTCGACAGGGGGCAGGGGCTACACCTTC CASSSTGGRGYTF